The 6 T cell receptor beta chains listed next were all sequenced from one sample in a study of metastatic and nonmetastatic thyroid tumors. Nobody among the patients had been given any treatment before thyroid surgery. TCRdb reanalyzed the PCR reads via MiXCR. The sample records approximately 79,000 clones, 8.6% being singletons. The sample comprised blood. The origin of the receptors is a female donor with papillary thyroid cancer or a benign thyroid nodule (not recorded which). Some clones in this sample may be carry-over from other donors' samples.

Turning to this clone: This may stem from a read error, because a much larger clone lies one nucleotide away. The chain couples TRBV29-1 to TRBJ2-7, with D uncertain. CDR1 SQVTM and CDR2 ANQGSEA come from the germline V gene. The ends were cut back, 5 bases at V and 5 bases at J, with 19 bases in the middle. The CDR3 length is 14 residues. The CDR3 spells CSVHPVAAPDEQYF. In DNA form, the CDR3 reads TGCAGCGTTCATCCCGTGGCGGCCCCCGACGAGCAGTACTTC.

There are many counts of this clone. CDR3 bases: TGTGCCAGCAGTTACGTTGGCACAGTGGGTGATTCACCCCTCCACTTT. Its translation is CASSYVGTVGDSPLHF. The chain has TRBV27 and TRBJ1-6; D gene unclear. V shed 4 bases and J shed 8 bases, with 18 bases lying between them. The CDR3 runs 16 residues. CDR1 is MNHEY, CDR2 SMNVEV, per germline (reference sequence).

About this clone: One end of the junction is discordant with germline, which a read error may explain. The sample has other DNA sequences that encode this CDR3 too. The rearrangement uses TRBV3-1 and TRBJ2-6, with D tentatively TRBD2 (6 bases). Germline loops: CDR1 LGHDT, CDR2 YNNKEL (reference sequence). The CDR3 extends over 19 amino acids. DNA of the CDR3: TGTGCCAGCAGCCCCTATCCGGGAGTAATTTTCTCTGGGGCCAACGTCCTGACCTTC. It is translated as CASSPYPGVIFSGANVLTF.

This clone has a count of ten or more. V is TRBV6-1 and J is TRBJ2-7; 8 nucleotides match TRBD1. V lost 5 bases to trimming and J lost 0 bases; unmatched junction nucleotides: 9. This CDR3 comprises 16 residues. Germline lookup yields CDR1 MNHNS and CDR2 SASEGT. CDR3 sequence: CASSHRGQESSYEQYF. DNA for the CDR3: TGTGCCAGCAGTCACCGGGGACAGGAATCCTCCTACGAGCAGTACTTC.

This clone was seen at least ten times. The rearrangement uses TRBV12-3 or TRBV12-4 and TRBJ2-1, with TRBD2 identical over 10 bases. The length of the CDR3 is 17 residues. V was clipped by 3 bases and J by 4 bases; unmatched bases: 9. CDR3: CASSFQRGGLIYNEQFF. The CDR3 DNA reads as TGTGCCAGCAGTTTCCAGCGGGGGGGCCTGATTTACAATGAGCAGTTCTTC.

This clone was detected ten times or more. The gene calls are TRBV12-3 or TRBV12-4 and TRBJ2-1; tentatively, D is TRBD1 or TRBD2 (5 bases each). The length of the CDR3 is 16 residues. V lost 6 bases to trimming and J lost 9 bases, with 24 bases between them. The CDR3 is CASRRGVADRPIEQFF. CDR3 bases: TGTGCCAGCAGACGGGGCGTGGCAGACCGCCCGATTGAGCAGTTCTTC.